Listed below are T cell receptor beta chains from one sample, sequenced in a study of T cell repertoires in cytomegalovirus infection. From the reads, TCRdb called clonotypes with MiXCR, one entry per CDR3 protein. The table includes about 110,000 distinct CDR3 sequences, 25% to 30% detected once. No antigens are known for them. The starting material was CD8+ T cells from cultured PBMCs, obtained from culture after CMV antigen stimulation. The source of these receptors is a human donor in good health (CMV status not recorded). Some clones in this sample may be carry-over from other donors' samples. CDR3s include the opening cysteine and the closing phenylalanine or tryptophan. Fields, in order: V gene, J gene, clone size, D gene, CDR3 DNA, CDR3 protein. D genes are given only for firm matches. Clone size is stated in some rows and not others, as once, few, many or a class when expanded.

>TRBV6-1|TRBJ1-2|.|.
TGTGCCAGCACCATGTCGGGATCCGGTGGTGGCTACACCTTC
CASTMSGSGGGYTF
>TRBV11-2|TRBJ2-1|few|.
TGTGCCAGCAGCTTGGGGGGGGCGATTGAGCAGTTCTTC
CASSLGGAIEQFF
>TRBV11-2|TRBJ2-1|.|.
TGTGCCAGCAGCTCCCGGTTAGCGGCGGATCTTGGTGAGCAGTTCTTC
CASSSRLAADLGEQFF
>TRBV19|TRBJ2-1|few|TRBD2
TGTGCCAGTAGTACTGCGGGGGGGTACAATGAGCAGTTCTTC
CASSTAGGYNEQFF
>TRBV12-3/TRBV12-4|TRBJ2-3|.|TRBD2
TGTGCCAGCGGTCCCCTCCTAGCGGGGGCCCCAGATACGCAGTATTTT
CASGPLLAGAPDTQYF
>TRBV7-8|TRBJ2-3|many|.
TGTGCCAGCAGCTCTCGGGTGGCAGGCCGTCAGTATTTT
CASSSRVAGRQYF
>TRBV14|TRBJ1-2|few|TRBD1
TGTGCCAGCAGCCAATTCTTCACAGGGGGAAACAACTATGGCTACACCTTC
CASSQFFTGGNNYGYTF
>TRBV6-1|TRBJ2-2|few|TRBD1
TGTGCCAGCAGTGAAACTGACAGGGAATTCACCGGGGAGCTGTTTTTT
CASSETDREFTGELFF
>TRBV19|TRBJ1-1|.|.
TGTGCCAGTAGGCAGTGGCAGTACACTGAAGCTTTCTTT
CASRQWQYTEAFF
>TRBV7-2|TRBJ2-5|few|.
TGTGCCAGCAGCCAATTTTACCAAGAGACCCAGTACTTC
CASSQFYQETQYF
>TRBV12-3/TRBV12-4|TRBJ1-3|.|TRBD1
TGTGCCAGCAGACCACCCCGAGGACAGGACGTAAACACCATATATTTT
CASRPPRGQDVNTIYF
>TRBV5-4|TRBJ1-2|few|.
TGTGCCAGCAGCTTGATCGTCAGCGTCGAAGGCTACACCTTC
CASSLIVSVEGYTF
>TRBV19|TRBJ1-1|few|.
TGTGCCAGTAGTATCGGGGAGGGGACTGAAGCTTTCTTT
CASSIGEGTEAFF
>TRBV15|TRBJ2-1|many|.
TGTGCCACCAGCAGAGATATGATCTACAATGAGCAGTTCTTC
CATSRDMIYNEQFF
>TRBV12-3/TRBV12-4|TRBJ2-3|many|.
TGTGCCAGCAGCCCGCTCCTCACAGATACGCAGTATTTT
CASSPLLTDTQYF
>TRBV27|TRBJ1-5|.|.
TGTGCCAGCAGTTTCAGGGGCCACGCGGGATGGCCCCAGCATTTT
CASSFRGHAGWPQHF
>TRBV5-4|TRBJ2-6|.|TRBD2
TGTGCCAGCAGACCACGGACTAGCGGGGGGGCTCCTGGGGCCAACGTCCTGACTTTC
CASRPRTSGGAPGANVLTF
>TRBV2|TRBJ2-5|.|TRBD2
TGTGCCAGCACTACGACTAGCGGGAGGGAGACCCAGTACTTC
CASTTTSGRETQYF
>TRBV30|TRBJ1-1|.|.
TGTGCCTGGACTGGTGTGGGACCTGAAGCTTTCTTT
CAWTGVGPEAFF
>TRBV6-5|TRBJ2-7|.|.
TGTGCCACCCTGTTCGGGCCCTACGAGCAGTACTTC
CATLFGPYEQYF
>TRBV19|TRBJ1-1|few|.
TGTGCCAGTAGTATAGCGGGGGGGAGCACTGAAGCTTTCTTT
CASSIAGGSTEAFF
>TRBV12-3/TRBV12-4|TRBJ2-1|few|.
TGTGCCAGCAGTTTTTGGGAGTCCTACAATGAGCAGTTCTTC
CASSFWESYNEQFF
>TRBV6-1|TRBJ1-5|many|.
TGTGCCAGCAGTGAATTGGGGGGGGGCTTGGAGCCCCAGCATTTT
CASSELGGGLEPQHF
>TRBV5-1|TRBJ2-7|.|.
TGCGCCAGCAGCTTGGTCGGGGCCGAGCAGTACTTC
CASSLVGAEQYF